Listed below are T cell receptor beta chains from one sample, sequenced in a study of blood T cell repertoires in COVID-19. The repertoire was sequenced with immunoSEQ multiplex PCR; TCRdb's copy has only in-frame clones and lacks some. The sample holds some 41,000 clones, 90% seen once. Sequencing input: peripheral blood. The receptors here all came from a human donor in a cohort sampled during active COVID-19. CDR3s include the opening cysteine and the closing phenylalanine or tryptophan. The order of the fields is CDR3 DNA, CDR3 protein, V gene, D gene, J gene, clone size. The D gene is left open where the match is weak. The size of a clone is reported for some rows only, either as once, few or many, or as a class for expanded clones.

TGCAGCGTTCGCCAGGGGCAGAAAAGCACAGATACGCAGTATTTT | CSVRQGQKSTDTQYF | TRBV29-1 | NA | TRBJ2-3 | NA
TGCGCCAGCAGCCAACCGGGACAGGGGGTCACTGAAGCTTTCTTT | CASSQPGQGVTEAFF | TRBV4-3 | TRBD1 | TRBJ1-1 | NA
TGTGCCAGTAGCCAGGTATCGAACACTGAAGCTTTCTTT | CASSQVSNTEAFF | TRBV19 | NA | TRBJ1-1 | NA
TGTGCCAGCAGCCAGCGGACAGGGGTCTCCTACGAGCAGTACTTC | CASSQRTGVSYEQYF | TRBV14 | TRBD1 | TRBJ2-7 | NA
TGTGCCAGCAAAGAGTACAATGAGCAGTTCTTC | CASKEYNEQFF | TRBV19 | NA | TRBJ2-1 | NA
TGTGCCAGCAGCGTGGCCCCCAGGTCCGGGGAGCTGTTTTTT | CASSVAPRSGELFF | TRBV9 | NA | TRBJ2-2 | NA
TGTGCCTGGAGTGTACTTCCCAGGGGAGGAAACACCATATATTTT | CAWSVLPRGGNTIYF | TRBV30 | NA | TRBJ1-3 | few
TGTGCCAGCAGCGCCAGGGCGTTCGGTAACTATGGCTACACCTTC | CASSARAFGNYGYTF | TRBV6-2/TRBV6-3 | NA | TRBJ1-2 | once
TGTGCCAGCAGCTTGGAACTAGCGGGGGGGAACGAGCAGTACTTC | CASSLELAGGNEQYF | TRBV5-4 | TRBD2 | TRBJ2-7 | few
TGTGCCACCAGCAGAGATCGAGGCAGGGGGTCGCATTTT | CATSRDRGRGSHF | TRBV15 | TRBD1 | TRBJ1-5 | NA
TGTGCCAGCAGCCGCCAGGCCAGCGGGGGGGCGACTAGCACAGATACGCAGTATTTT | CASSRQASGGATSTDTQYF | TRBV4-2 | TRBD2 | TRBJ2-3 | NA
TGTGCCACCAGCAGTTCCACTCTGACTAGCGGGGGGACAGATACGCAGTATTTT | CATSSSTLTSGGTDTQYF | TRBV15 | TRBD2 | TRBJ2-3 | NA
TGTGCCAGCAGCCATGGTGGGAGGACTGAAGCTTTCTTT | CASSHGGRTEAFF | TRBV3-1/TRBV3-2 | NA | TRBJ1-1 | NA
TGTGCCAGCAGTACCGGACAGGACAATCAGCCCCAGCATTTT | CASSTGQDNQPQHF | TRBV27 | TRBD1 | TRBJ1-5 | NA
TGTGCCTGGAGTGTTGGAGGGGCGGTGTACGAGCAGTACTTC | CAWSVGGAVYEQYF | TRBV30 | NA | TRBJ2-7 | NA
TGTGCCAGCAGTCCAGGCTACGAGCAGTACTTC | CASSPGYEQYF | TRBV27 | NA | TRBJ2-7 | NA
TGTGCCTGGAGTGTACAGGACACCGGGGAGCTGTTTTTT | CAWSVQDTGELFF | TRBV30 | NA | TRBJ2-2 | NA
TGTGCCAGCAGCGTATCGCCCGGGGGGGAAAACATTCAGTACTTC | CASSVSPGGENIQYF | TRBV9 | TRBD2 | TRBJ2-4 | once
TGTGCCTGGAGTCTAGCGGGAGTGAACACCGGGGAGCTGTTTTTT | CAWSLAGVNTGELFF | TRBV30 | TRBD2 | TRBJ2-2 | NA
TGCGCCAGCAGCCAAGATCAGCAGGGCGGAAACACCATATATTTT | CASSQDQQGGNTIYF | TRBV4-3 | NA | TRBJ1-3 | NA
TGTGCCAGCAGCCACGGGATGGCAGCCTCCTACGAGCAGTACTTC | CASSHGMAASYEQYF | TRBV7-8 | NA | TRBJ2-7 | NA
TGTGCCAGCAGTCAGGGACAGAGCTCCTACAATGAGCAGTTCTTC | CASSQGQSSYNEQFF | TRBV25-1 | TRBD1 | TRBJ2-1 | NA
TGTGCCAGCAGCCATACCGACAGCGACAATGAGCAGTTCTTC | CASSHTDSDNEQFF | TRBV5-4 | NA | TRBJ2-1 | NA
TGTGCCAGCAGCCCCCCAAATAATCTAGCACAGGGCTTAAGCTCCTACGAGCAGTACTTC | CASSPPNNLAQGLSSYEQYF | TRBV3-1/TRBV3-2 | NA | TRBJ2-7 | NA
TGTGCCAGCAGCCGAGCGGACAGCGCTTATAATTCACCCCTCCACTTT | CASSRADSAYNSPLHF | TRBV3-1/TRBV3-2 | NA | TRBJ1-6 | NA
TGTGCCAGCAGTGATGACAGGTTTGGGGTCTATGGCTACACCTTC | CASSDDRFGVYGYTF | TRBV2 | NA | TRBJ1-2 | NA
TGCGCCAGCAGCCAGGGGACTAGCGGCACCGGGGAGCTGTTTTTT | CASSQGTSGTGELFF | TRBV4-3 | TRBD2 | TRBJ2-2 | NA
TGCGCCAGCAGCCAATGGAGGGAGATTTCGGGAAACACCATATATTTT | CASSQWREISGNTIYF | TRBV4-1 | NA | TRBJ1-3 | NA
TGTGCCTGGAGTTTTTCGGGACAGGGGAATTCACCCCTCCACTTT | CAWSFSGQGNSPLHF | TRBV30 | TRBD1 | TRBJ1-6 | NA
TGCGCCAGCAGCTTGGCGGGGACTAGCGGATACGAGCAGTACTTC | CASSLAGTSGYEQYF | TRBV5-1 | TRBD2 | TRBJ2-7 | NA
TGTGCCAGCAGCCAAGGCACTAGCGGGAGTCAGGAGACCCAGTACTTC | CASSQGTSGSQETQYF | TRBV3-1/TRBV3-2 | TRBD2 | TRBJ2-5 | few
TGTGCCAGCAGTGAAGCGGGGACTGCTTCCTACGAGCAGTACTTC | CASSEAGTASYEQYF | TRBV25-1 | NA | TRBJ2-7 | NA
TGTGCCAGCAGAGGAGAGGATCAGCCCCAGCATTTT | CASRGEDQPQHF | TRBV2 | NA | TRBJ1-5 | few
TGCAGTGCTAGAGTTGCGGGAGTCCGGTACTTC | CSARVAGVRYF | TRBV20-1 | TRBD2 | TRBJ2-7 | once
TGTGCCAGCAGCAAAGTCCCGAAATGGTCCGACAGGGTCAAACAAGCCCAGCCCCAGCATTTT | CASSKVPKWSDRVKQAQPQHF | TRBV21-1 | NA | TRBJ1-5 | NA
TGTGCCAGCGGAGATAGTATGCGAACAACTAATGAAAAACTGTTTTTT | CASGDSMRTTNEKLFF | TRBV27 | NA | TRBJ1-4 | NA
TGTGCTAGTGGTAGCTACCTCGGGACAGATTACGAGCAGTACTTC | CASGSYLGTDYEQYF | TRBV12-5 | TRBD1 | TRBJ2-7 | NA
TGTGCCAGTAGTACCGGACTAGCGGGGTATAACACCGGGGAGCTGTTTTTT | CASSTGLAGYNTGELFF | TRBV19 | TRBD2 | TRBJ2-2 | NA
TGTGCCAGCAGCATATTTCGGGGTTGCAATCAGCCCCAGCATTTT | CASSIFRGCNQPQHF | TRBV21-1 | NA | TRBJ1-5 | NA
TGTGCCAGCAGCGTACCGGGACAGGGGAACACTGAAGCTTTCTTT | CASSVPGQGNTEAFF | TRBV5-4 | TRBD1 | TRBJ1-1 | NA
TGCGCCAGCAGCCGCGAGCGGGCGCCTGAATATGGCTACACCTTC | CASSRERAPEYGYTF | TRBV4-3 | NA | TRBJ1-2 | NA
TGCGCCAGCAGCTTGGGTCGGGCTAGCGGGGGCCAAGAGACCCAGTACTTC | CASSLGRASGGQETQYF | TRBV5-1 | TRBD2 | TRBJ2-5 | NA
TGTGCCAGTAGTATTTTAGGGGAGAACACTGAAGCTTTCTTT | CASSILGENTEAFF | TRBV19 | NA | TRBJ1-1 | NA
TGTGCCAGCAGTGAAACGGGGGGGGCACATCAGCCCCAGCATTTT | CASSETGGAHQPQHF | TRBV2 | NA | TRBJ1-5 | NA
TGTGCCAGCAGCTTTTTTACGGGGGGGAACACCGGGGAGCTGTTTTTT | CASSFFTGGNTGELFF | TRBV5-6 | TRBD2 | TRBJ2-2 | NA
TGTGCCAGCGGTCCCGCGGCAGTAAATAGCAATCAGCCCCAGCATTTT | CASGPAAVNSNQPQHF | TRBV28 | NA | TRBJ1-5 | NA
TGCGCCAGCAGCTTATTCCTTGGGGGGAAACAATACAATGAGCAGTTCTTC | CASSLFLGGKQYNEQFF | TRBV5-1 | NA | TRBJ2-1 | once
TGTGCCAGCAGCCAAGATTGGGAGTCTACCTATAATTCACCCCTCCACTTT | CASSQDWESTYNSPLHF | TRBV3-1/TRBV3-2 | NA | TRBJ1-6 | NA
TGTGCCAGCAACGACAGGTCCCTCTCTGGAAACACCATATATTTT | CASNDRSLSGNTIYF | TRBV6-5 | NA | TRBJ1-3 | NA
TGCAGCGTTGAAGTAGACAGGGCCTACGAGCAGTACTTC | CSVEVDRAYEQYF | TRBV29-1 | TRBD1 | TRBJ2-7 | NA
TGTGCCAGCAGTGACCAGGGGGCGTCAGTAAATGAAAAACTGTTTTTT | CASSDQGASVNEKLFF | TRBV2 | TRBD1 | TRBJ1-4 | NA
TGTGCCAGCAGCTTGGAGGGGATTGGTTCACCCCTCCACTTT | CASSLEGIGSPLHF | TRBV5-5 | NA | TRBJ1-6 | NA
TGTGCCAGCAGACCCGGGACTAGCGATTACAATGAGCAGTTCTTC | CASRPGTSDYNEQFF | TRBV7-2 | TRBD2 | TRBJ2-1 | NA
TGTGCCAGCAGTTCGGGGGGAGGTGTTGGCTACACCTTC | CASSSGGGVGYTF | TRBV28 | NA | TRBJ1-2 | few
TGCAGTGCCGGACTTCTCTACGAGCAGTACTTC | CSAGLLYEQYF | TRBV20-1 | NA | TRBJ2-7 | NA
TGTGCCAGTAGTAGTAACTACTACGAGCAGTACTTC | CASSSNYYEQYF | TRBV19 | NA | TRBJ2-7 | NA
TGCGCCAGCAGCATAGGACAGGGTTCGTCAACAGATACGCAGTATTTT | CASSIGQGSSTDTQYF | TRBV5-1 | TRBD1 | TRBJ2-3 | NA